Shown below are 7 T cell receptor beta chains from a single sample sequenced in a study of T cells in localized non-small cell lung cancer. This table comes from immunoSEQ multiplex PCR, and its TCRdb copy is limited to in-frame clones, with some not included. Of 55,000 to 80,000 clones listed, approximately 84% are singletons. The sample in question was peripheral blood, obtained before any cancer treatment. The source is a female donor older than 55 with stage I lung adenocarcinoma.

The rearrangement links TRBV18 to TRBJ1-6; no clear D gene. The CDR3 sequence is 13 residues long. Per germline, CDR1 KGHSH and CDR2 LQKENI. The V gene lost 3 bases and the J gene lost 7 bases, with 7 bases spanning the gap. In nucleotides, the CDR3 is TGTGCCAGCTCACCCAGCGAGAATTCACCCCTCCACTTT. Encoded protein: CASSPSENSPLHF. Full variable domain (remainder filled in from reference TRBV18 and TRBJ1-6): NAGVMQNPRHLVRRRGQEARLRCSPMKGHSHVYWYRQLPEEGLKFMVYLQKENIIDESGMPKERFSAEFPKEGPSILRIQQVVRGDSAAYFCASSPSENSPLHFGNGTRLTVT.

This rearrangement joins TRBV5-1 to TRBJ2-5; no definite D call. V was trimmed by 1 base and J by 2 bases, leaving 9 bases between them. This CDR3 is built from 14 residues. Looked up from germline, CDR1 is SGHRS and CDR2 is YFSETQ. The CDR3, as DNA: TGCGCCAGCAGCTTGTTAAACTCGCAAGAGACCCAGTACTTC. Protein: CASSLLNSQETQYF.

In nucleotides, the CDR3 is TGTGCCAGCAGCGCCACCCGACAGGGTCCCAATGAGCAGTTCTTC. This encodes CASSATRQGPNEQFF. This chain joins TRBV7-9 and TRBJ2-1, with TRBD1 matching over 7 bases. This CDR3 spans 15 amino acids. The trim removed 5 bases at V and 6 bases at J, leaving 10 bases unmatched. Germline V lookup: CDR1 SEHNR, CDR2 FQNEAQ (reference sequence).

The J gene is TRBJ2-3, the V gene TRBV6-4; 11 positions match TRBD2. The V gene end was trimmed by 8 bases and the J gene end by 4 bases; junction bases not matched to a gene: 8. The CDR3 loop spans 15 amino acids. Per the germline V gene, CDR1 is MRHNA and CDR2 is SNTAGT. The CDR3, as DNA: TGTGCCAGCTCCCGCCGGACTAGCGGGTCAGATACGCAGTATTTT. It yields the protein CASSRRTSGSDTQYF.

The rearrangement joins TRBV7-9 to TRBJ2-1; D is unresolved. This CDR3 is 12 amino acids long. V lost 1 base, J lost 5 bases, and 3 bases lay in between. CDR1 and CDR2 from the germline V gene are SEHNR and FQNEAQ (reference sequence). CDR3 nucleotides: TGTGCCAGCAGCTTAGTTAACAATGAGCAGTTCTTC. The encoded protein is CASSLVNNEQFF.

The chain couples TRBV10-3 to TRBJ2-5, with D unclear. V lost 6 bases and J lost 2, with 13 bases in between. The CDR3 runs to 14 residues. Germline V gene lookup returns CDR1 ENHRY and CDR2 SYGVKD. CDR3 coding DNA: TGTGCCATCAGGGTTTCATCAAAGCAAGAGACCCAGTACTTC. It specifies CAIRVSSKQETQYF.

The rearrangement uses TRBV12-5 and TRBJ2-7; 8 bases line up with TRBD1. In germline, CDR1 is LGHNT, CDR2 FRNRAP. The CDR3 spans 16 residues. V lost 1 base, J lost 3 bases, and 8 bases stayed unmatched. The chain's CDR3 is CASGLARGQGYYEQYF. The DNA of the CDR3 is TGTGCTAGTGGTTTGGCCCGCGGACAGGGTTACTACGAGCAGTACTTC.